This T cell receptor beta chain was obtained from a study of blood T cells in healthy people across ages. Study findings and constraints: Across the age range, TCR beta diversity per million T cells fell in a roughly linear way.

Germline loops: CDR1 SGHRS, CDR2 YFSETQ. The CDR3 spans 12 residues. In its sample, this clonotype was seen a few times. Its specificity is not known. For the second PCR, which ran for roughly 7 to 11 cycles, a sample-barcoded 5' primer and a J-beta primer mix were used. From each sample, at least 2.5 million paired-end reads containing CDR3 were obtained. TCRdb fed the 5' RACE reads into MiXCR, producing one record per CDR3 protein. The table lists hundreds of thousands of distinct CDR3 sequences, more than 20% of them singletons, with 9.4% in the top ten. These records were also assigned to another study, of T cells of mothers and their children. As that study records: No persistent microchimeric T cell clones were detected.

Sequencing was carried out using blood. This TCR was recovered from a boy aged 5-17 years in good health. The chain links TRBV5-1 to TRBJ2-1; D unclear. The J call may be incorrect, as the DNA end agrees better with TRBJ2-7. The CDR3 loop is CASSVNEAEQYF. CDR3 nucleotides: TGCGCCAGCAGTGTAAATGAAGCCGAGCAGTACTTC.